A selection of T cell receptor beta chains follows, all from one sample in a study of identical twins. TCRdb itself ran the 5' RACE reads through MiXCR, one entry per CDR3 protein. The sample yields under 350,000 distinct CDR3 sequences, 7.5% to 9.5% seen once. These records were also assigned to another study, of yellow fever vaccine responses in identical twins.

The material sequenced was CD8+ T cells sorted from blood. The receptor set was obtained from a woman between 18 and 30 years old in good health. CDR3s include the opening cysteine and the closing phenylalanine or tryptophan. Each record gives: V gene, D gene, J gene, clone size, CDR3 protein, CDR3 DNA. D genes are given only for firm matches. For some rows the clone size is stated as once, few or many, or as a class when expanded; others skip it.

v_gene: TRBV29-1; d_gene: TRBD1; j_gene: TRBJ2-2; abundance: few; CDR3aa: CSARDRRNTGELFF; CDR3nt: TGCAGCGCCCGGGACAGGCGGAACACCGGGGAGCTGTTTTTT
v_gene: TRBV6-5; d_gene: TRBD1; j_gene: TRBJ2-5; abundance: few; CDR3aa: CASSYSGQGGETQYF; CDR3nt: TGTGCCAGCAGTTACTCGGGACAGGGTGGAGAGACCCAGTACTTC
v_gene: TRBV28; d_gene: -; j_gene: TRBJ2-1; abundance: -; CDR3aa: CASTTSRGHFSYNEQFF; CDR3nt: TGTGCCAGCACCACCTCCAGGGGTCACTTTTCCTACAATGAGCAGTTCTTC
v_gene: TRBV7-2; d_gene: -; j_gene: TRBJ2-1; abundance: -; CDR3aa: CASSLYGSGYEQFF; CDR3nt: TGTGCCAGCAGCTTATACGGGAGTGGGTATGAGCAGTTCTTC
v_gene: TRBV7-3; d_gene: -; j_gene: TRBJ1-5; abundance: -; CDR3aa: CASSLASLRGKQPQHF; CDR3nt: TGTGCCAGCAGCTTAGCTTCTTTAAGGGGAAAACAGCCCCAGCATTTT
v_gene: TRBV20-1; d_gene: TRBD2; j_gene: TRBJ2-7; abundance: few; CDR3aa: CSAHKLAGGPYEQYF; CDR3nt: TGCAGTGCCCACAAACTAGCGGGAGGGCCGTACGAGCAGTACTTC
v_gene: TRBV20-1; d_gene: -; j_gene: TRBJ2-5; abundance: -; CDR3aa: CSARGRGTETQYF; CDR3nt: TGCAGTGCTAGAGGGAGGGGTACGGAGACCCAGTACTTC
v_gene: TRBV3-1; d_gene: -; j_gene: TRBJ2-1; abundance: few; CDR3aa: CASSGLFNEQFF; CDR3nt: TGTGCCAGCAGCGGTTTATTCAATGAGCAGTTCTTC
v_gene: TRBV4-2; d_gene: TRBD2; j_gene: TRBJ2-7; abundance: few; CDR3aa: CASSLYGTSGGSSSYEQYF; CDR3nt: TGTGCCAGCAGCCTCTACGGGACTAGCGGGGGGTCAAGCTCCTACGAGCAGTACTTC
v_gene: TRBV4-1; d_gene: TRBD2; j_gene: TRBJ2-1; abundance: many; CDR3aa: CASSQDGLAEYNEQFF; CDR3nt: TGCGCCAGCAGCCAAGATGGCCTAGCGGAATACAATGAGCAGTTCTTC
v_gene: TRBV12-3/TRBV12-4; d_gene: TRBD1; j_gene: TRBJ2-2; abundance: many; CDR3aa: CASSPVLRQGVTGELFF; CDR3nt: TGTGCCAGCAGTCCAGTGCTCCGACAGGGGGTAACCGGGGAGCTGTTTTTT
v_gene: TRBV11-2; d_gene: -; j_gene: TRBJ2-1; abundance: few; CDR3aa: CASSLGLQGIGDEQFF; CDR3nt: TGTGCCAGCAGCTTAGGCTTACAGGGAATTGGCGATGAGCAGTTCTTC
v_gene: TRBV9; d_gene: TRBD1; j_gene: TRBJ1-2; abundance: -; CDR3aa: CASRDRGEYGYTF; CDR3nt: TGTGCCAGCAGAGACAGGGGGGAATATGGCTACACCTTC
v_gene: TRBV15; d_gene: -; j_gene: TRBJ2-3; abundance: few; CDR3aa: CATSGGDTGRTDTQYF; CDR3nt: TGTGCCACCAGCGGAGGGGACACAGGACGCACAGATACGCAGTATTTT
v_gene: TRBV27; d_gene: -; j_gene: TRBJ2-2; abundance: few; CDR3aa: CASSPELASGELFF; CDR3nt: TGTGCCAGCAGTCCAGAACTAGCCTCGGGGGAGCTGTTTTTT
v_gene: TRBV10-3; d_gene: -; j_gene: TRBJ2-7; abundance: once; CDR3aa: CAISGGSSYEQYF; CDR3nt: TGTGCCATCAGTGGGGGGAGCTCCTACGAGCAGTACTTC
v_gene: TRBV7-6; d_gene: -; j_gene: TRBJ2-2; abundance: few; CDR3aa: CASSPPLNTGELFF; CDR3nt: TGTGCCAGCAGTCCCCCCTTGAATACCGGGGAGCTGTTTTTT
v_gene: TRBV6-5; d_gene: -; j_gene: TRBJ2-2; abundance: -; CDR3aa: CASSYFYSRDQNTGELFF; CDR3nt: TGTGCCAGCAGTTATTTCTACTCCCGGGACCAGAACACCGGGGAGCTGTTTTTT
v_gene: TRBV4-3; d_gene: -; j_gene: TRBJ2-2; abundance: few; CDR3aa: CASSQAQGPTGELFF; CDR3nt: TGCGCCAGCAGCCAAGCGCAGGGGCCCACCGGGGAGCTGTTTTTT
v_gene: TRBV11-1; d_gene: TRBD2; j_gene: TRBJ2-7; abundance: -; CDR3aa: CASSHPQGLADNSYEQYF; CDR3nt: TGTGCCAGCAGCCACCCCCAGGGACTAGCGGACAACTCCTACGAGCAGTACTTC
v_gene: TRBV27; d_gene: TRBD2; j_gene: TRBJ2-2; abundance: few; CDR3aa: CASSNSGGPPTGELFF; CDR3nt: TGTGCCAGCAGCAATAGCGGGGGGCCCCCCACCGGGGAGCTGTTTTTT
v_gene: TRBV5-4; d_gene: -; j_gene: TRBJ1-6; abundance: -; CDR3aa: CASSSMGEYSPLHF; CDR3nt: TGTGCCAGCAGCTCCATGGGGGAGTATTCACCCCTCCACTTT
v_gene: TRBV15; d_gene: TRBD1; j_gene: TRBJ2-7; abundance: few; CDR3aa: CATSGDRADYEQYF; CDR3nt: TGTGCCACCAGTGGGGACAGGGCCGACTACGAGCAGTACTTC
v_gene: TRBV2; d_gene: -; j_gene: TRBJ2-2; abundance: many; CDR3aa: CASTRGANTGELFF; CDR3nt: TGTGCCAGCACACGTGGGGCGAACACCGGGGAGCTGTTTTTT
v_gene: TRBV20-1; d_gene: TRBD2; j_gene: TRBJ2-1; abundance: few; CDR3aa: CSASTSGSYEQFF; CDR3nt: TGCAGTGCTAGTACTAGCGGGAGCTATGAGCAGTTCTTC
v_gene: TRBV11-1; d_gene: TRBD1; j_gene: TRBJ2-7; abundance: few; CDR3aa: CASSLGSRRDRGVNEQYF; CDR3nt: TGTGCCAGCAGCTTAGGATCCAGGAGGGACAGGGGTGTCAACGAGCAGTACTTC
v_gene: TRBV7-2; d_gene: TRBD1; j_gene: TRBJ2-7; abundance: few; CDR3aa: CASSLTGTGVSYEQYF; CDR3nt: TGTGCCAGCAGCTTAACCGGGACAGGGGTCTCCTACGAGCAGTACTTC
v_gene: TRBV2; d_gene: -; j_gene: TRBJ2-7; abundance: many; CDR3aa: CASSEVGPAYYEQYF; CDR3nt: TGTGCCAGCAGTGAGGTGGGGCCCGCTTACTACGAGCAGTACTTC
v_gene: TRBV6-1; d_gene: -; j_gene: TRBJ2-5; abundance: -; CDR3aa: CASSTGDVGQLDF; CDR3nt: TGTGCCAGCAGCACCGGAGACGTGGGTCAATTGGACTTC
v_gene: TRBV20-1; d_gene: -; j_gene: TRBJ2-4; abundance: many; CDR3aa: CSARKQGQAKNIQYF; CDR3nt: TGCAGTGCTAGAAAACAGGGTCAAGCCAAAAACATTCAGTACTTC
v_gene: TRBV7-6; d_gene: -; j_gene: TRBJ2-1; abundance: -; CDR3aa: CASSSLGGGLYNEQFF; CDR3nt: TGTGCCAGCAGCTCCCTCGGGGGTGGTCTTTACAATGAGCAGTTCTTC
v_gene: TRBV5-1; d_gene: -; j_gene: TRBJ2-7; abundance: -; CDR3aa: CASSLFGGEAYEQYF; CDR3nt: TGCGCCAGCAGCTTGTTCGGCGGGGAAGCCTACGAGCAGTACTTC
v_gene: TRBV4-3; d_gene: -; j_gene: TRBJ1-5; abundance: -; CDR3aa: CASSQDWQGGLKQPQHF; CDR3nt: TGCGCCAGCAGCCAAGATTGGCAGGGAGGGCTAAAACAGCCCCAGCATTTT
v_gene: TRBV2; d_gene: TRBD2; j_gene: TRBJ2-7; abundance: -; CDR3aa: CAGSERGGLAGAYEQYF; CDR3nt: TGTGCCGGCAGTGAAAGGGGAGGACTAGCGGGGGCCTACGAGCAGTACTTC
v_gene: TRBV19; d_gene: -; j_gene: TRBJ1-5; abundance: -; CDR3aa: CASSSFGDQPQHF; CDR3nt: TGTGCCAGTAGTAGCTTCGGGGATCAGCCCCAGCATTTT
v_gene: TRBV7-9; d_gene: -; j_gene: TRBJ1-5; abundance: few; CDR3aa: CASSLETERGQPQHF; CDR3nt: TGTGCCAGCAGCCTCGAGACGGAGCGGGGACAGCCCCAGCATTTT
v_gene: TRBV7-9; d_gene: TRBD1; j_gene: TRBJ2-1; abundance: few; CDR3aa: CASSPRDRGGYEQFF; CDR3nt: TGTGCCAGCAGCCCGAGGGACAGGGGGGGTTATGAGCAGTTCTTC
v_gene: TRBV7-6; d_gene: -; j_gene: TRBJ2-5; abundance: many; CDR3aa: CASSFSDYLQETQYF; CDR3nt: TGTGCCAGCAGCTTTTCGGACTACCTACAAGAGACCCAGTACTTC
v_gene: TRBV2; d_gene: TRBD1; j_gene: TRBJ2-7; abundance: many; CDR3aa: CASSTTTGENYEQYF; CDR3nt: TGTGCCAGCAGTACTACGACAGGGGAGAACTACGAGCAGTACTTC
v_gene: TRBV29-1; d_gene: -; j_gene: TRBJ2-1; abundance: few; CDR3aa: CSAPTGYNEQFF; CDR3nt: TGCAGCGCCCCGACAGGCTACAATGAGCAGTTCTTC
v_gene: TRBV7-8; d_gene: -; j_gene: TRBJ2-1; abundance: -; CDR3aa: CASSLGKANEQFF; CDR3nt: TGTGCCAGCAGCTTAGGAAAGGCAAATGAGCAGTTCTTC
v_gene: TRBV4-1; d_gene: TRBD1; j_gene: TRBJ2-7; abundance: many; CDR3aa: CASSQGTGDEQYF; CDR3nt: TGCGCCAGCAGCCAAGGCACAGGGGACGAGCAGTACTTC
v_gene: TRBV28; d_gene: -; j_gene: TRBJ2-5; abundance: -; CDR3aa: CASTGEGRPETQYF; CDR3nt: TGTGCCAGCACTGGTGAGGGCAGGCCGGAGACCCAGTACTTC
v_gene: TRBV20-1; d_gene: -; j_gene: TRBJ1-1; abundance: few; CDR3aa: CSARDRGTEAFF; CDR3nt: TGCAGTGCTAGAGACCGGGGCACTGAAGCTTTCTTT
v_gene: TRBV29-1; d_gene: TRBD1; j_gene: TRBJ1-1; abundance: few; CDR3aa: CSAWTGLNTEAFF; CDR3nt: TGCAGCGCTTGGACAGGTTTGAACACTGAAGCTTTCTTT
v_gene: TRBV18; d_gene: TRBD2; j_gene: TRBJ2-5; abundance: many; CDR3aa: CASSLRWSSGRQETQYF; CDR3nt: TGTGCCAGCTCACTCCGGTGGAGTAGCGGGAGACAAGAGACCCAGTACTTC
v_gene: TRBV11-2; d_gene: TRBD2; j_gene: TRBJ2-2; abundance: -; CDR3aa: CASSALPWLPGGTGELFF; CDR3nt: TGTGCCAGCAGCGCCCTACCATGGCTTCCCGGGGGGACCGGGGAGCTGTTTTTT